This is a list of T cell receptor beta chains from one sample in a study of blood T cell repertoires in COVID-19. Produced via immunoSEQ multiplex PCR; TCRdb's table is partial and in-frame only. This sample has under 200,000 clones; around nine tenths occur once, and the top ten carry 1.5% to 2%. Specimen: peripheral blood. Receptors were obtained from a man aged 18-30 years with active or convalescent COVID-19. The CDR3 runs from the conserved cysteine through the conserved F or W. D genes are given only for firm matches. Clone sizes are given selectively: once, few, many, or a class where the clone is expanded.

V	D	J	size	CDR3	DNA
TRBV9	TRBD2	TRBJ2-1	-	CASSKGLDSYNEQFF	TGTGCCAGCAGCAAAGGACTAGATTCCTACAATGAGCAGTTCTTC
TRBV5-1	-	TRBJ1-6	-	CASSPNAGTYNSPLHF	TGCGCCAGCAGCCCAAACGCCGGGACTTATAATTCACCCCTCCACTTT
TRBV6-5	TRBD1	TRBJ2-7	-	CASGNRDRGHEQYF	TGTGCCAGCGGTAACCGGGACAGGGGCCACGAGCAGTACTTC
TRBV7-2	-	TRBJ2-7	-	CASSLAGGAYEQYF	TGTGCCAGCAGCTTAGCGGGAGGCGCCTACGAGCAGTACTTC
TRBV30	-	TRBJ1-3	-	CAWSVLFPGALGNTIYF	TGTGCCTGGAGTGTCCTATTCCCAGGGGCCTTGGGAAACACCATATATTTT
TRBV4-2	TRBD2	TRBJ2-1	-	CASSQVYVSGGRLSMNEQFF	TGTGCCAGCAGCCAGGTCTATGTGAGCGGGGGGAGGTTATCGATGAATGAGCAGTTCTTC
TRBV10-3	-	TRBJ1-6	few	CAISEVRNSPLHF	TGTGCCATCAGTGAAGTCAGGAATTCACCCCTCCACTTT
TRBV6-1	-	TRBJ2-7	-	CASSEVVGEQYF	TGTGCCAGCAGTGAGGTAGTCGGCGAGCAGTACTTC
TRBV7-2	-	TRBJ2-3	-	CASSLGGAPSTDTQYF	TGTGCCAGCAGCTTGGGGGGGGCCCCTAGCACAGATACGCAGTATTTT
TRBV6-5	TRBD1	TRBJ1-6	-	CASRRDRDNSPLHF	TGTGCCAGCAGACGGGACAGGGATAATTCACCCCTCCACTTT
TRBV12-3/TRBV12-4	-	TRBJ1-1	-	CASSRSGNTEAFF	TGTGCCAGCAGCCGATCGGGGAACACTGAAGCTTTCTTT
TRBV27	TRBD2	TRBJ2-1	-	CASSLGSGGRARGEQFF	TGTGCCAGCAGTTTAGGGTCTGGCGGGAGGGCCCGGGGTGAGCAGTTCTTC
TRBV30	-	TRBJ1-2	once	CAWSRNFRSQVLYGYTF	TGTGCCTGGAGTCGCAATTTTCGCAGTCAGGTTCTCTATGGCTACACCTTC
TRBV29-1	-	TRBJ1-1	-	CSVAVGSTEAFF	TGCAGCGTTGCCGTAGGGAGCACTGAAGCTTTCTTT
TRBV30	-	TRBJ2-1	few	CAWGRDGYEQFF	TGTGCCTGGGGCCGGGATGGCTATGAGCAGTTCTTC
TRBV2	-	TRBJ1-2	-	CASRGDSFYGYTF	TGTGCCAGCAGGGGTGACAGCTTCTATGGCTACACCTTC
TRBV7-2	TRBD1	TRBJ1-5	-	CASSMGQGRQPQHF	TGTGCCAGCAGCATGGGACAGGGTCGTCAGCCCCAGCATTTT
TRBV18	-	TRBJ2-7	-	CASSLASQLDEQYF	TGTGCCAGCTCACTAGCCAGCCAACTTGACGAGCAGTACTTC
TRBV11-2	TRBD1	TRBJ2-4	-	CASSPTGTGVDIQYF	TGTGCCAGCAGCCCAACCGGGACAGGGGTAGACATTCAGTACTTC
TRBV18	TRBD1	TRBJ1-4	-	CASSQGANEKLFF	TGTGCCAGCTCGCAGGGGGCTAATGAAAAACTGTTTTTT
TRBV4-3	TRBD2	TRBJ2-5	-	CASSLTSGSIVETQYF	TGCGCCAGCAGCCTTACTAGCGGCTCGATTGTTGAGACCCAGTACTTC
TRBV19	TRBD1	TRBJ1-1	-	CASRTGKVANTEAFF	TGTGCCAGTAGGACAGGGAAGGTAGCCAACACTGAAGCTTTCTTT
TRBV5-4	-	TRBJ2-2	-	CASRDGGVITGELFF	TGTGCCAGCAGGGATGGGGGCGTGATCACCGGGGAGCTGTTTTTT
TRBV9	-	TRBJ2-1	-	CASSFRDYNEQFF	TGTGCCAGCAGCTTCAGGGATTACAATGAGCAGTTCTTC